The clone carrying this T cell receptor (beta chain) is a singleton in its sample. The antigen is unknown. The sample is drawn from a study of shared clonotypes between healthy human individuals. Findings and limits, study-wide: Generally, naive subsets (rather than memory subsets) showed larger estimated richness.

Assay used: immunoSEQ multiplex PCR; TCRdb lists only in-frame clones, some missing. This sample yields around 510,000 clones, of which 95% to 96% are seen a single time; about 0.067% belongs to the top ten. The CDR3 contains 17 residues. Looked up from germline, CDR1 is SGHDT and CDR2 is YYEEEE. Trimming took 4 bases from V and 8 from J; bases not matched to a gene: 18. This TCR came from a woman aged 30 to 39 in good health. The chain combines TRBV5-6 with TRBJ2-1, with TRBD2 matching 7 bases. The sequenced material came from naive CD4+ T cells sorted from blood. Subset: CD45RA+ positively selected. DNA of the CDR3: TGTGCCAGCAGCAAGGGGACGGTCAAGCGGGGTGGGGATGAGCAGTTCTTC. This codes for CASSKGTVKRGGDEQFF.